The T cell receptor beta chain under discussion was sequenced for a study of blood T cell repertoires in COVID-19. Looking at the study overall: COVID-19 samples from acute and convalescent phases originated in the United States, Italy and Spain. T cells, B-cell-depleted T cells, or PBMCs provided the cDNA or gDNA that served as material.

V lost 6 bases, J lost 5 bases, and 9 bases lay in between. Germline values: CDR1 DFQATT, CDR2 SNEGSKA (reference sequence). The CDR3 consists of 11 residues. Original processing notes: Using reference gene primer amplification, nucleated cell counts were estimated. Only in-frame clones appear in the TCRdb table, and some are missing; sequencing was by immunoSEQ multiplex PCR. Clone size and the V and J calls come from that table; the DNA yielded D and trimming. The sample shows approximately 200,000 clones, less than 90% of them seen only once. The chain employs TRBV20-1 and TRBJ2-3; D remains unclear. Sequencing was performed on peripheral blood. The sequence was obtained from a woman aged 50 to 60 with acute or convalescent COVID-19. DNA of the CDR3: TGCAGTGCCCCCCTTTTAGATACGCAGTATTTT. Translated, it gives CSAPLLDTQYF.